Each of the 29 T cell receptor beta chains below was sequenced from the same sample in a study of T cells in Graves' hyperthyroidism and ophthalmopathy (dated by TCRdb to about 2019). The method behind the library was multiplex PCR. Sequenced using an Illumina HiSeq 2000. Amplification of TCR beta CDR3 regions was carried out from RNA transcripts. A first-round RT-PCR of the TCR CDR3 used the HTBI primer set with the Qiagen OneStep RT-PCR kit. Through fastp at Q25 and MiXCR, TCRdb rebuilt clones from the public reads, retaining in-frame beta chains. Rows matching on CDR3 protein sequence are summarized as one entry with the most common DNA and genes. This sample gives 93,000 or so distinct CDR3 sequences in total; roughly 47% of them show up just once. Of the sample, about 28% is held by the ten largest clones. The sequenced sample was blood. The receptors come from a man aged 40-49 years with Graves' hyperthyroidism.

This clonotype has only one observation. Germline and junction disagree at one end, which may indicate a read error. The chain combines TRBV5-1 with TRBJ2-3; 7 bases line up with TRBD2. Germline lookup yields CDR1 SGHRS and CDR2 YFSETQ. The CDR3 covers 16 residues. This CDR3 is CASRLATGGGPDTQYF. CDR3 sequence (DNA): TGCGCCAGCCGCTTGGCCACGGGCGGGGGTCCGGATACGCAGTATTTT.

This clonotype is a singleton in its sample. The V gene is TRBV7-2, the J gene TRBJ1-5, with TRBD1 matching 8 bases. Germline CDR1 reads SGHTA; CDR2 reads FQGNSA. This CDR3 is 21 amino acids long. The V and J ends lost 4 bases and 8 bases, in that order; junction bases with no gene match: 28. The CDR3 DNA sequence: TGTGCCAGCAGCTCCCGACATAGGGACAGAAGACAGGGGTGGACGGCGAAGCCCCAGCATTTT. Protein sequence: CASSSRHRDRRQGWTAKPQHF.

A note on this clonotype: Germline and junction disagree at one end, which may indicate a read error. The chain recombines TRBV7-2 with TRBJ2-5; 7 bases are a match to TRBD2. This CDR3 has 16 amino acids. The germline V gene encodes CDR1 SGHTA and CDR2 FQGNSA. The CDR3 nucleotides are TGCGCCAGCAGCTCGAGGCTGGGGGAGGGCCAAGAGATCCAGTACTTC. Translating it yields CASSSRLGEGQEIQYF.

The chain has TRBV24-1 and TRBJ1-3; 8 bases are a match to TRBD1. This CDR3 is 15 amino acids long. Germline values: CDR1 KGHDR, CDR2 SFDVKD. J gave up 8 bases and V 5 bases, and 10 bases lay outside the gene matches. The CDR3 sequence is CATSGNGQGRHTIYF. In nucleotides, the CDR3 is TGTGCCACCAGTGGCAATGGACAGGGTAGGCACACCATATATTTT.

The chain's CDR3 is CASSPQGTPNEQFF. CDR3 DNA sequence: TGTGCCAGCTCACCTCAAGGGACACCCAATGAGCAGTTCTTC. V usage is TRBV7-3 and J usage is TRBJ2-1; a weak D match, TRBD1 (6 bases). V lost 8 bases, J lost 6 bases, and 17 bases lay in between. CDR3 size: 14 residues. Germline CDR1 and CDR2: SGHTA and FQGTGA. The full variable domain, its missing parts supplied by reference TRBV7-3 and TRBJ2-1, is GAGVSQTPSNKVTEKGKYVELRCDPISGHTALYWYRQSLGQGPEFLIYFQGTGAADDSGLPNDRFFAVRPEGSVSTLKIQRTERGDSAVYLCASSPQGTPNEQFFGPGTRLTVL.

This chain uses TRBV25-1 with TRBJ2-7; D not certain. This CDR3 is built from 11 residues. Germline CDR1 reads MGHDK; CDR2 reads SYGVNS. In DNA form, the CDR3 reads TGTGCTAGGCAGTCAGAATACGAGCAGTACTTC. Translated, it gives CARQSEYEQYF.

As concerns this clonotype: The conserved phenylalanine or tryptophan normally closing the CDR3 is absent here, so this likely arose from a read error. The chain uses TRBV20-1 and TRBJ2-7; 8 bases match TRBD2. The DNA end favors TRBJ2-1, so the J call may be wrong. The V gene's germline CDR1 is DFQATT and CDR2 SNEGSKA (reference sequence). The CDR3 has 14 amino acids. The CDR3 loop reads CSARGETSVYEQFC. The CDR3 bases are TGCAGTGCTAGAGGTGAGACTAGCGTCTACGAGCAGTTCTGC.

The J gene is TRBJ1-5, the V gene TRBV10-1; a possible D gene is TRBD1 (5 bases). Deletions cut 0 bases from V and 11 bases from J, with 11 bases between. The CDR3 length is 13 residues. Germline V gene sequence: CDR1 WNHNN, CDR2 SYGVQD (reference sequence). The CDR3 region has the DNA TGCGCCAGCAGTGAGTCGGGAAGCAGGGCCCAGCATTTT. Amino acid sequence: CASSESGSRAQHF.

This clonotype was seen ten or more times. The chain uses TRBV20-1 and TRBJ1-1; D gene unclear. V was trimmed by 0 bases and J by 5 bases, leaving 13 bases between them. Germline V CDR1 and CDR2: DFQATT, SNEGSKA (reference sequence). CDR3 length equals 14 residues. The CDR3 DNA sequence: TGCAGTGCTAGAGATCAGGAGGTTGGGACTGAAGCTTTCTTT. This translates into CSARDQEVGTEAFF.

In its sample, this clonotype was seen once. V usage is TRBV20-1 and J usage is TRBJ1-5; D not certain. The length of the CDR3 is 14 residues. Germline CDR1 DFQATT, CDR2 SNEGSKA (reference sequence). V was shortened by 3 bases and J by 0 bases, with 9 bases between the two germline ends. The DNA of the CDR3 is TGCAGTGCTAGTCGGCATTATAGCAATCAGCCCCAGCATTTT. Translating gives CSASRHYSNQPQHF.

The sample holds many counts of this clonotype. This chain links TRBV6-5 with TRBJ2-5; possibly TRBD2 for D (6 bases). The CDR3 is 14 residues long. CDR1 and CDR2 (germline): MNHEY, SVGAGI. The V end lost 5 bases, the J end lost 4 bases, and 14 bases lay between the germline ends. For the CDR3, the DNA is TGTGCCAGCAGTGCGGGACTGGGACTAGAGACCCAGTACTTC. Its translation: CASSAGLGLETQYF.

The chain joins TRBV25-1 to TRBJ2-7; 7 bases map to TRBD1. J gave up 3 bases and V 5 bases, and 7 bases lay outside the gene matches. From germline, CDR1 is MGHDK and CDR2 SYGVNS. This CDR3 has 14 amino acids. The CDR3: CASSRTGDLYEQYF. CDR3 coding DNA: TGTGCCAGCAGTAGAACAGGGGACCTCTACGAGCAGTACTTC.

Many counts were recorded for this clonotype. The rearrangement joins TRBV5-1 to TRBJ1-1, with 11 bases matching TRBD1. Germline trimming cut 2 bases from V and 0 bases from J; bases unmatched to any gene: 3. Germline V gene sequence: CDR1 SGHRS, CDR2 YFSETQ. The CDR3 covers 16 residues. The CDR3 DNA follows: TGCGCCAGCAGCTTATGGGACAGGGGGGTGAACACTGAAGCTTTCTTT. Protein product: CASSLWDRGVNTEAFF.

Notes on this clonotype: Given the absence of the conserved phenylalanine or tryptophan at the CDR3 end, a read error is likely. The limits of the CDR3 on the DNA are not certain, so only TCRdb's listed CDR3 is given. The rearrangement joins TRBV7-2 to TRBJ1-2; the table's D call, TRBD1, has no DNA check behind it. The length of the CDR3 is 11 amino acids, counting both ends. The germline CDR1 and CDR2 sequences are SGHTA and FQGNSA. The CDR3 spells CASSVQGALAL.

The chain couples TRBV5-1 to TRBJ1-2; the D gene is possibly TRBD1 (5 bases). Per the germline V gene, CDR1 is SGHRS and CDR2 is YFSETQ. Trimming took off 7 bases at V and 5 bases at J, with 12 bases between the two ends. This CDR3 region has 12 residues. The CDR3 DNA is TGCGCCAGCGCGGCGGAGGGGTATGGCTACACCTTC. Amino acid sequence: CASAAEGYGYTF.

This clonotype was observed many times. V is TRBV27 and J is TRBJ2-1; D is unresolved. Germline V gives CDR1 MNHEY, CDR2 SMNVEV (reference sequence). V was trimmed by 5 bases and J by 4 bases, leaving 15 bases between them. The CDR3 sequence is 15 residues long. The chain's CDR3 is CASSDSDQAYNEQFF. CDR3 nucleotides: TGTGCCAGCAGTGATAGTGACCAGGCATACAATGAGCAGTTCTTC.

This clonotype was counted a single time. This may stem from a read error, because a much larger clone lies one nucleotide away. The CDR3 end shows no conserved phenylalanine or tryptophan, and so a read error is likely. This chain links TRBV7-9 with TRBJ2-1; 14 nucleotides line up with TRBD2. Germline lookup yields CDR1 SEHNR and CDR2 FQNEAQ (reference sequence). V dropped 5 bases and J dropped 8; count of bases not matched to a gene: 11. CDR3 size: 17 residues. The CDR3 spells CASSPGRLAGGRDEQFL. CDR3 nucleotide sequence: TGTGCCAGCAGCCCGGGGAGACTAGCGGGGGGGCGGGATGAGCAGTTCCTC.

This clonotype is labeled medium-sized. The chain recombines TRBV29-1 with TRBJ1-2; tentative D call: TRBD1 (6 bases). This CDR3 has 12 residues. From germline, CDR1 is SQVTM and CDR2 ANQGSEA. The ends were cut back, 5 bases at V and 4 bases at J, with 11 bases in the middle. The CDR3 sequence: CSVWGTSYGYTF. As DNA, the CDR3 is TGCAGCGTTTGGGGGACAAGCTATGGCTACACCTTC.

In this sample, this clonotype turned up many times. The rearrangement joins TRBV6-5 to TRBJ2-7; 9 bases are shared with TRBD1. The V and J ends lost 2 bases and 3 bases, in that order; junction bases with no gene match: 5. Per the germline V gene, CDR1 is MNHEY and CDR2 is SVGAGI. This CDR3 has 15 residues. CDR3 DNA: TGTGCCAGCAGTTACATTGGGACAGGGAGCTACGAGCAGTACTTC. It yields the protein CASSYIGTGSYEQYF.

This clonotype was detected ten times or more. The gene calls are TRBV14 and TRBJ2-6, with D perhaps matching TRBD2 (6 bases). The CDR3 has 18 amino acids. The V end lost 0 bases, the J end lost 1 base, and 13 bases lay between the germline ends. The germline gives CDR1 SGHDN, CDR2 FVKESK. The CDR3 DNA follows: TGTGCCAGCAGCCAAGATCACGGGGGTATATCTGGGGCCAACGTCCTGACTTTC. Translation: CASSQDHGGISGANVLTF.

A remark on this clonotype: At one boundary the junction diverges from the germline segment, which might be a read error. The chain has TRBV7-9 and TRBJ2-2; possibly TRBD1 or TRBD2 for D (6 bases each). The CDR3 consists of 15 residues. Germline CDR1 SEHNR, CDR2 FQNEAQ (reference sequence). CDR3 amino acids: CASSLEDRYTGGLFF. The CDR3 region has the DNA TGTGCCAGCAGCTTAGAGGACAGATACACCGGGGGGCTGTTTTTT.

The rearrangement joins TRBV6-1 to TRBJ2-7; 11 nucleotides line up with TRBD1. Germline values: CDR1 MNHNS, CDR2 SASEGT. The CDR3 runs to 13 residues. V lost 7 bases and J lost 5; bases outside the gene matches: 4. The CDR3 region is CASTRTGGNEQYF. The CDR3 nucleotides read TGTGCCAGCACCAGGACAGGGGGCAACGAGCAGTACTTC.

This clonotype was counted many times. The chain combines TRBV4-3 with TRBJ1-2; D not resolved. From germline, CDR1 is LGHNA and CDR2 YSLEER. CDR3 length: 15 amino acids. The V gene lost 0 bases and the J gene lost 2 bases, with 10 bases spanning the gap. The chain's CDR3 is CASSQEPGKNYGYTF. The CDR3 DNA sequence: TGCGCCAGCAGCCAAGAACCGGGGAAGAACTATGGCTACACCTTC.

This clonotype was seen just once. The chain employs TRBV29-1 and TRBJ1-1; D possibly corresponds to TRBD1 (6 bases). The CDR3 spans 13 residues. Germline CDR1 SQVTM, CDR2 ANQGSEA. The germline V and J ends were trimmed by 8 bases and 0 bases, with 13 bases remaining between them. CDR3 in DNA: TGCAGCTTGGGGGCAGGAATGAACACTGAAGCTTTCTTT. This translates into CSLGAGMNTEAFF.

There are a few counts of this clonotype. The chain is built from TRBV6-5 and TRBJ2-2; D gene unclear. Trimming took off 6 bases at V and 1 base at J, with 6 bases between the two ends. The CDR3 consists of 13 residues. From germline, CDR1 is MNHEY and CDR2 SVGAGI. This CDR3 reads CASSFWNTGELFF. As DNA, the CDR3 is TGTGCCAGCAGCTTTTGGAACACCGGGGAGCTGTTTTTT.

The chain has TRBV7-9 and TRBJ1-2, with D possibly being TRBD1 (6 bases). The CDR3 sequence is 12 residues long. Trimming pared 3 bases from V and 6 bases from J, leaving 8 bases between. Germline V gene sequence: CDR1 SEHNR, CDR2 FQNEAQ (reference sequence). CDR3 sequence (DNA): TGTGCCAGCAGCTTGAGACAGGATGGCTACACCTTC. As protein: CASSLRQDGYTF.

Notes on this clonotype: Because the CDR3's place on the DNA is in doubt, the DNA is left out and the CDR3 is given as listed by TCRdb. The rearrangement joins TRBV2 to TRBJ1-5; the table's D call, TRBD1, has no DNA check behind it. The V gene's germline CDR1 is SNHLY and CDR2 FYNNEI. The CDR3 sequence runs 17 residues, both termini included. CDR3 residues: CASSYRGAEQYFGPQHF.

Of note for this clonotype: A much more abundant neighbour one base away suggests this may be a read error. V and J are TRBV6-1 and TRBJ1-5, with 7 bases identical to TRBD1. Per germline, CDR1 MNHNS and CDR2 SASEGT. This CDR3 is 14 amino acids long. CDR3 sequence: CVSSVWGQGEPQHF. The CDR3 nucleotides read TGTGTCAGCAGTGTGTGGGGGCAGGGGGAGCCCCAGCATTTT.

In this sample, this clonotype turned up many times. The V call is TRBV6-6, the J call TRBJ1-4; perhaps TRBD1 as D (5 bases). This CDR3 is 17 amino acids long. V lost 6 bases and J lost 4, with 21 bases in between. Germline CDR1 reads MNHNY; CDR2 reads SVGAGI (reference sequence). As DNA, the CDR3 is TGTGCCAGCAGCCCTAACCCGGTGAGGGGAAGTAATGAAAAACTGTTTTTT. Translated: CASSPNPVRGSNEKLFF.